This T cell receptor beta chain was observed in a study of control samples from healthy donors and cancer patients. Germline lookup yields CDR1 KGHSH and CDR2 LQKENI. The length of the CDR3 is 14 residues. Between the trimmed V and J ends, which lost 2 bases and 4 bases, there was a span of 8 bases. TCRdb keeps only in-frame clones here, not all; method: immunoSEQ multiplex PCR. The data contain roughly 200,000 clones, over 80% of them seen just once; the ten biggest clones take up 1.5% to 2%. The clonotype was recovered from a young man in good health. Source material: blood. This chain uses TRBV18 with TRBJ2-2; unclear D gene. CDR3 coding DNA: TGTGCCAGCTCACCAAAGGATGTCACCGGGGAGCTGTTTTTT. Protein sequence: CASSPKDVTGELFF.